The sequence of this T cell receptor beta chain was determined in a study of blood T cell repertoires in COVID-19 (dated by TCRdb to about 2020). In the study overall: The collaborator samples originated in the United States, Italy and Spain and spanned the acute and convalescent phases of COVID-19. The material from the prospective study consisted of cDNA or gDNA derived from T cells, B-cell-depleted T cells, or PBMCs. Where available, HLA class I and class II types were taken from metadata supplied by the sample provider and were not determined by assay-based typing. The dataset comprised deeply sampled blood TCRbeta repertoires from subjects exposed to, actively infected with, or recovered from COVID-19. Nearly every sample came with metadata listing a de-identified subject ID, COVID-19 status, age in years and sex. The samples were drawn from two sources: the first 160 participants of the ongoing ImmuneRACE study, and 1,200 or so subjects contributed by 6 global collaborators. A freely available public database, intended as a resource for researchers studying the immune response to SARS-CoV-2, is where the repertoires were released. Findings and caveats that apply to the study as a whole: The quantity of clinical and demographic metadata differed by source and by participant and was supplied without curation.

Collaborating institutions collected whole blood in K2EDTA tubes following their own protocols. For TCRbeta analysis, collaborators shipped samples as frozen whole blood, isolated PBMCs, or DNA extracted from either of those sample types. V loses 9 bases at its end and J loses 2 bases; junction bases beyond the gene matches: 4. Spanning cysteine to phenylalanine, the CDR3 consists of 14 amino acids. Only the CDR3 DNA stays, 42 bases, in frame from base 1. CDR1 and CDR2 were assigned from the germline V gene as SGHRS and YFSETQ. The immunoSEQ Assay, a bias-controlled multiplex PCR, was used to amplify TCRbeta CDR3 regions from genomic DNA. Per the source publication's procedure: Nucleated cell counts per sample were estimated from amplification of reference gene primers within the assay. Sequence reads were collapsed and filtered to measure the absolute abundance of every unique TCRbeta CDR3 rearrangement. Productive Simpson clonality was computed per sample as the square root of Simpson's diversity index over productive rearrangements. In its TCRdb copy, this immuneACCESS table keeps in-frame sequences only and misses some clones. Where compared with another copy, unresolved V genes explain less than half of these, and the others have no known cause. V and J calls and clone size follow that table, whereas D and trimming were derived from the DNA. This sample is represented by under 250,000 clones; 82% of them were singletons. The ten largest clones add up to 3% to 4.5% of the sample.

With respect to this clone: Its antigen is still unknown. No much larger clone exists at a distance of one base, and base qualities are not known.

The chain uses TRBV5-1 and TRBJ2-2; 10 bases in between match TRBD1. The receptor was isolated from an elderly woman with acute or convalescent COVID-19. Sequenced: peripheral blood. Here is the DNA: TGCGCCACCCGACAGGGGGCAAACACCGGGGAGCTGTTTTTT. The translation is CATRQGANTGELFF.